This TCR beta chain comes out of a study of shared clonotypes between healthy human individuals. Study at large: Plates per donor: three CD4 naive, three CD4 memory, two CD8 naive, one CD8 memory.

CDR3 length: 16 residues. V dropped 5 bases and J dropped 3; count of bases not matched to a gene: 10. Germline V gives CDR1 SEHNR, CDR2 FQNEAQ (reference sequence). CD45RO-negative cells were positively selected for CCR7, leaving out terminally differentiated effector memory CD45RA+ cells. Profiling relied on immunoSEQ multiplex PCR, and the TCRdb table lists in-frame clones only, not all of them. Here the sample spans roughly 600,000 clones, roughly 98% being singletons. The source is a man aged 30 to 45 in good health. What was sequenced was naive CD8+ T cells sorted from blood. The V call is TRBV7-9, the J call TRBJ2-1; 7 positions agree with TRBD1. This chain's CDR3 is CASSLGGAGYYNEQFF. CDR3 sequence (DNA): TGTGCCAGCAGCCTAGGGGGCGCAGGGTACTACAATGAGCAGTTCTTC.